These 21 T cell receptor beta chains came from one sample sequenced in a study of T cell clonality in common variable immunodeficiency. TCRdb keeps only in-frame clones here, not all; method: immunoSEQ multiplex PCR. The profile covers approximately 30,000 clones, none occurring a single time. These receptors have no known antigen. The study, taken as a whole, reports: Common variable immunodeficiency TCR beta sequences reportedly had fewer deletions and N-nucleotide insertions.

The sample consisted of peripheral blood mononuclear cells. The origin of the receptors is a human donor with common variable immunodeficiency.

Partial CDR3 DNA: TGTGCCAGTAGTCAAAAACGAGGGACAGGGGGCGACGAG. It encodes CASSQKRGTGGDE. The full CDR3 protein is CASSQKRGTGGDEQYF. V and J are TRBV19 and TRBJ2-7, with 12 bases identical to TRBD1. The CDR3 goes on 3 residues after the read ends, and that part is filled in from the germline J gene. CDR3 size: 16 residues. After removal of 5 bases from V and 5 bases from J, the junction contained 10 bases not matched to a gene. The germline CDR1 and CDR2 sequences are LNHDA and SQIVND (reference sequence).

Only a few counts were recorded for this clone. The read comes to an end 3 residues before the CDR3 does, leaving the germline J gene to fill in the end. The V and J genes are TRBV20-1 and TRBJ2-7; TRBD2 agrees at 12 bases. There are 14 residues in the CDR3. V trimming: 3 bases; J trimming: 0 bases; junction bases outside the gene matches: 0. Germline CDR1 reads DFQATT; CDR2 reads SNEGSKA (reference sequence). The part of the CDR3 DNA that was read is TGCAGTGCTAGGGGACTAGCGGGCTCCTACGAG. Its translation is CSARGLAGSYE. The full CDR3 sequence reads CSARGLAGSYEQYF.

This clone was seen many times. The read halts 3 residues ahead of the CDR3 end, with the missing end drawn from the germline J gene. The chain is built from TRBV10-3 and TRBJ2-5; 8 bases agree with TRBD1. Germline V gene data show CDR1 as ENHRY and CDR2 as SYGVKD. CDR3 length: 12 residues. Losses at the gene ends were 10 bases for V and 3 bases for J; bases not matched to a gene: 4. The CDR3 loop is CATSTGEETQYF. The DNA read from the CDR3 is TGTGCCACCTCGACAGGGGAAGAGACC.

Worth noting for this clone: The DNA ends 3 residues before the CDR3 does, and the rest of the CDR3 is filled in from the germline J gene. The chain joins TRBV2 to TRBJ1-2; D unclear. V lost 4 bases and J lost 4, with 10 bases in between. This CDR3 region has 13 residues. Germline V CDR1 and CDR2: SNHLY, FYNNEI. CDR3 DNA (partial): TGTGCCAGCAGTGGAGGGCTCGCCTATGGC. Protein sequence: CASSGGLAYG. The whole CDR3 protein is CASSGGLAYGYTF. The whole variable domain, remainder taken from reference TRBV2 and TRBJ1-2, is EPEVTQTPSHQVTQMGQEVILRCVPISNHLYFYWYRQILGQKVEFLVSFYNNEISEKSEIFDDQFSVERPDGSNFTLKIRSTKLEDSAMYFCASSGGLAYGYTFGSGTRLTVV.

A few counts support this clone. The CDR3 protein is CASRTGIPNQPQHF. CDR3 DNA (partial): TGTGCCAGCAGGACAGGGATCCCCAATCAGCCC. This chain connects TRBV6-4 to TRBJ1-5; TRBD1 matches 7 bases. The CDR3 goes on 3 residues after the read ends, and that part is filled in from the germline J gene. V lost 6 bases to trimming and J lost 3 bases; unmatched junction nucleotides: 5. CDR3 length: 14 residues. In germline, CDR1 is MRHNA, CDR2 SNTAGT.

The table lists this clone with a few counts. The CDR3 sequence: CASSPQGAGGEQFF. CDR3 bases read: TGTGCCAGCAGCCCACAGGGGGCCGGGGGTGAG. This sequence joins TRBV7-3 and TRBJ2-1, with 9 bases matching TRBD1. The read ends 3 residues early relative to the CDR3; the germline J gene fills the gap. Germline CDR1 and CDR2: SGHTA and FQGTGA. V lost 5 bases to trimming and J lost 9 bases; unmatched junction nucleotides: 8. The CDR3 loop spans 14 amino acids.

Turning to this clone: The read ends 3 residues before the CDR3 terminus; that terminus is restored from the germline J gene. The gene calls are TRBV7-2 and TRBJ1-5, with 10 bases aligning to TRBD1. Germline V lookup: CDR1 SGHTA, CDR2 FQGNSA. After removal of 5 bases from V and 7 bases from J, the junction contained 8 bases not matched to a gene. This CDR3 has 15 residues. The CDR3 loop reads CASSQTGGRGQPQHF. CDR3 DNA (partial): TGTGCCAGCAGCCAGACAGGGGGCCGAGGACAGCCC.

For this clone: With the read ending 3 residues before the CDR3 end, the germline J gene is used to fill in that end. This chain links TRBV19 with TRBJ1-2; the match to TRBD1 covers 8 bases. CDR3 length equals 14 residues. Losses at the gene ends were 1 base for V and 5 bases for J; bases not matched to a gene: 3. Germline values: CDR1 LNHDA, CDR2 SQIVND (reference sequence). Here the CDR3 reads CASSIAGGSYGYTF. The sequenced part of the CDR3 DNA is TGTGCCAGTAGTATAGCAGGGGGCTCGTATGGC. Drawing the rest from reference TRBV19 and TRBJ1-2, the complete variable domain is DGGITQSPKYLFRKEGQNVTLSCEQNLNHDAMYWYRQDPGQGLRLIYYSQIVNDFQKGDIAEGYSVSREKKESFPLTVTSAQKNPTAFYLCASSIAGGSYGYTFGSGTRLTVV.

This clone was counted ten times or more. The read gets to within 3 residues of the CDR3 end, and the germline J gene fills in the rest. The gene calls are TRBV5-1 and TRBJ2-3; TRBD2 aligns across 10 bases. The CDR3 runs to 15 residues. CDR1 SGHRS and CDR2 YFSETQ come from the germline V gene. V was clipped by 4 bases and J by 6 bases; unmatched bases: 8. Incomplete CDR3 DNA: TGCGCCAGCAGCCTGAGCGGGAGGGGTGGTGATACG. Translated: CASSLSGRGGDT. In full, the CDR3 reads CASSLSGRGGDTQYF.

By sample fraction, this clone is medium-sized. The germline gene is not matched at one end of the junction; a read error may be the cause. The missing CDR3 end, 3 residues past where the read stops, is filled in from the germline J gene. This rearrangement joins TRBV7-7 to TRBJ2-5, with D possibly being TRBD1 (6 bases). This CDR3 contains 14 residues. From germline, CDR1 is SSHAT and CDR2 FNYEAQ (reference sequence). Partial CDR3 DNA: TGTGCTAGCAGCACCGGGACACATAAAGAGACC. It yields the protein CASSTGTHKET. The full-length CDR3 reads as CASSTGTHKETQYF.

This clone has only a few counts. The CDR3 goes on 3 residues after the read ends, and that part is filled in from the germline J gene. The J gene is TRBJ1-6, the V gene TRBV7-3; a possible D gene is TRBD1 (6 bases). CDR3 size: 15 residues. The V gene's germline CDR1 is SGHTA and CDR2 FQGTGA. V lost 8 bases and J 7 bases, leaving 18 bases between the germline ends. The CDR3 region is CASGESGTRNSPLHF. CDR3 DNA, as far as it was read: TGTGCCAGCGGCGAATCCGGGACAAGAAATTCACCC.

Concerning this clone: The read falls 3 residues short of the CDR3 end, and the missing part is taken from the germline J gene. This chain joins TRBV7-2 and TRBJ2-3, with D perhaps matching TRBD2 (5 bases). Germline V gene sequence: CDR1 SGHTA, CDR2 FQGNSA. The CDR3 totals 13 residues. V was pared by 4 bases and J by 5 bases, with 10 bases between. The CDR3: CASSSSFRDTQYF. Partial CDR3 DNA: TGTGCCAGCAGCTCTAGCTTTCGAGATACG. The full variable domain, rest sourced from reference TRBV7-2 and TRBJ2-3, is GAGVSQSPSNKVTEKGKDVELRCDPISGHTALYWYRQSLGQGLEFLIYFQGNSAPDKSGLPSDRFSAERTGGSVSTLTIQRTQQEDSAVYLCASSSSFRDTQYFGPGTRLTVL.

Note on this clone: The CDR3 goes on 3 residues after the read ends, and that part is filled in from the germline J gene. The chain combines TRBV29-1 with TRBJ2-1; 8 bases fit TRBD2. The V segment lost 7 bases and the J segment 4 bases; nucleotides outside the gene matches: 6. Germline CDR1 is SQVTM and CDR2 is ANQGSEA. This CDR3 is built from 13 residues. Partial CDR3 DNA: TGCAGCGCGGGGACTAGAAGTTACAATGAG. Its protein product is CSAGTRSYNE. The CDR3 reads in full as CSAGTRSYNEQFF.

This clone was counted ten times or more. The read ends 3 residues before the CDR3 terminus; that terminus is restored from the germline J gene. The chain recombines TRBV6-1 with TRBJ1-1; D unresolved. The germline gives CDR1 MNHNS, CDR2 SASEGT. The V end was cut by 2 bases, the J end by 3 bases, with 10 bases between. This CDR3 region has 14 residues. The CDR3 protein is CASSEQVFDTEAFF. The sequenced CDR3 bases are TGTGCCAGCAGTGAACAGGTTTTCGACACTGAA.

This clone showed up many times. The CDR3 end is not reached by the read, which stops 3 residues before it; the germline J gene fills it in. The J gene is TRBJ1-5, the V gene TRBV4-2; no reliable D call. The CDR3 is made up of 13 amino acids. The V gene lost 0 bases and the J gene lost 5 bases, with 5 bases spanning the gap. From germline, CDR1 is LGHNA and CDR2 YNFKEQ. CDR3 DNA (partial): TGTGCCAGCAGCCAAGACCTAGATCAGCCC. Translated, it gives CASSQDLDQP. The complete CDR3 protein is CASSQDLDQPQHF.

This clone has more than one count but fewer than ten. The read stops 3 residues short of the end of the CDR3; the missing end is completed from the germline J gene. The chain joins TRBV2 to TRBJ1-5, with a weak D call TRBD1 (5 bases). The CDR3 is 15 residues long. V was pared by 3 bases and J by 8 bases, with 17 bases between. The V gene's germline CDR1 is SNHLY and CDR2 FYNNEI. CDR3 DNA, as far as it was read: TGTGCCAGCAGTGATGGGGCCCGACCTTATGAGCCC. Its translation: CASSDGARPYEP. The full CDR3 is CASSDGARPYEPQHF.

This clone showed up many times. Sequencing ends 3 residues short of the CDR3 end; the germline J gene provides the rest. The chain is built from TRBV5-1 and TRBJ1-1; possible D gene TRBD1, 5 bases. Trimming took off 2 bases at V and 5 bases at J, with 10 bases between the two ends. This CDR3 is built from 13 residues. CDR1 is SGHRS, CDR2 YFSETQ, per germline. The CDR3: CASSFSRGTEAFF. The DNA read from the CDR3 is TGCGCCAGCAGCTTCTCCCGGGGGACTGAA.

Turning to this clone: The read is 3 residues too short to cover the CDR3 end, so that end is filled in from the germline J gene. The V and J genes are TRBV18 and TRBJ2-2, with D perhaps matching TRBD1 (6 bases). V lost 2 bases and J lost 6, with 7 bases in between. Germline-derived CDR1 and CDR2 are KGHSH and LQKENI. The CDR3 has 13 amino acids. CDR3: CASSPNRAGELFF. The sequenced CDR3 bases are TGTGCCAGCTCACCAAACAGGGCCGGGGAG.

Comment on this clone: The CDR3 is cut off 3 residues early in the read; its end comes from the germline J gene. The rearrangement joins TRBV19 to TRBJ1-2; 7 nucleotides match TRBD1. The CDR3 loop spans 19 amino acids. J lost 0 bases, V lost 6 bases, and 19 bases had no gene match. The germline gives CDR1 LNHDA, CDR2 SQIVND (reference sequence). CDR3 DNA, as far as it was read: TGTGCCAGTAGCTCTTTCCCGGGACAGAGGGCTGGGGCTAACTATGGC. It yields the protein CASSSFPGQRAGANYG. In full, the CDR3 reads CASSSFPGQRAGANYGYTF.

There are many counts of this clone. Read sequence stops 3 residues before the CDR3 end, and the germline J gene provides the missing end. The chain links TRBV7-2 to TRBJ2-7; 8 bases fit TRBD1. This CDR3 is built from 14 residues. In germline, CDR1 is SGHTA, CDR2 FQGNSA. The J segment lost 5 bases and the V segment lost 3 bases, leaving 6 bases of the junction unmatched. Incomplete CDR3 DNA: TGTGCCAGCAGCTTGCGGACAGGGAGAAACGAG. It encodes CASSLRTGRNE. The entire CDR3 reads CASSLRTGRNEQYF.

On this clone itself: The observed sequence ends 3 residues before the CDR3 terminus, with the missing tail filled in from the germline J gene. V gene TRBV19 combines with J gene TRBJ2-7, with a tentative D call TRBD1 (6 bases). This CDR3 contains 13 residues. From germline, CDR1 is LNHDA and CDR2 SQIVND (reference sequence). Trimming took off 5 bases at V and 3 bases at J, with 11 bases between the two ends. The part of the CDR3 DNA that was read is TGTGCCAGTAGTCGGGTCAGGGGCTACGAG. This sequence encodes CASSRVRGYE. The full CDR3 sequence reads CASSRVRGYEQYF.